This T cell receptor (beta chain) was profiled in a study of chemoradiotherapy in HPV16-positive cancers. Across the whole study: Candidate HPV-specific T-cell clones and common TCR motifs came from functional assays in two HPV16-positive patients. Study-wide points: Only a couple of HPV16-positive patients supplied the functional HPV-specificity definition.

This CDR3 has 11 amino acids. V lost 10 bases and J lost 4, with 11 bases in between. Germline V lookup: CDR1 SGHTA, CDR2 FQGNSA. TCRdb's copy holds only in-frame clones and misses some; the assay was immunoSEQ multiplex PCR. The sample carries about 33,000 clones, about 86% recorded once. Points on this clone: Its target is not known.

This clonotype was obtained from a human donor with HPV-associated anogenital cancer. V usage is TRBV7-2 and J usage is TRBJ2-7; maybe TRBD2 (5 bases). Source: blood, taken from a patient who underwent chemoradiotherapy. The CDR3 here is CAISTNYEQYF. The CDR3 coding sequence is TGTGCCATCTCGACTAATTACGAGCAGTACTTC.